This T cell receptor beta chain was recovered during a study of Graves' ophthalmopathy and Graves' hyperthyroidism. Study-level results: Among thyroid clonotypes expanded above 0.001 frequency, most also appeared in blood.

Amplifying from RNA transcripts, the study obtained TCR beta CDR3 regions. HTBI-primed RT-PCR formed the first round, and a multiplex PCR formed the second. TCRdb re-analysed the multiplex PCR reads in MiXCR, keeping a single row per CDR3 protein. The table shows a few hundred thousand distinct CDR3 sequences, with roughly 17% occurring only once. The authors enrolled newly diagnosed hyperthyroidism patients aged 18 to 65 with under 2 months' duration. On this clonotype itself: Its specificity is unknown.

The sequencing sample was made of peripheral blood. This TCR was recovered from an adult woman with stable Graves' hyperthyroidism.

CDR3 in DNA: TGCGCCAGCAGCTCGACAAGCTATGGCTACACCTTC. This sequence encodes CASSSTSYGYTF. V usage is TRBV5-1 and J usage is TRBJ1-2; D unresolved. This CDR3 is 12 amino acids long. Trimming cost V 3 bases and J 4 bases, with 7 bases left between them. CDR1 is SGHRS, CDR2 YFSETQ, per germline.